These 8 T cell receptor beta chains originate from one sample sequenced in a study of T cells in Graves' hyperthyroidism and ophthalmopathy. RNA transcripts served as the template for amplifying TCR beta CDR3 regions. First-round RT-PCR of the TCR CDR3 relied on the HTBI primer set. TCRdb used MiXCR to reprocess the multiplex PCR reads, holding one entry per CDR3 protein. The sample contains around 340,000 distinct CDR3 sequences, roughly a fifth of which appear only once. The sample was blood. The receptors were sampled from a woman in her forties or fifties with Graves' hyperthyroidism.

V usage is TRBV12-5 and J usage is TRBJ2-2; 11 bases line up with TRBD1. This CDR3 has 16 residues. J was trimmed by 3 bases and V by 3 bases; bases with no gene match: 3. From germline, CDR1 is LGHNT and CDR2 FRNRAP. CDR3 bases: TGTGCTAGTGGTTTTGGACAGGGGGCTGACACCGGGGAGCTGTTTTTT. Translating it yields CASGFGQGADTGELFF.

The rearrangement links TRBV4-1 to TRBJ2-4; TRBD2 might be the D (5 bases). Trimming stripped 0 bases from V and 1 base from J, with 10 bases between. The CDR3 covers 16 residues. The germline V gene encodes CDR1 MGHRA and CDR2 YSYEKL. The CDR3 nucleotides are TGCGCCAGCAGCCAAGAGAGGGAGTGGGCCAAAAACATTCAGTACTTC. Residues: CASSQEREWAKNIQYF.

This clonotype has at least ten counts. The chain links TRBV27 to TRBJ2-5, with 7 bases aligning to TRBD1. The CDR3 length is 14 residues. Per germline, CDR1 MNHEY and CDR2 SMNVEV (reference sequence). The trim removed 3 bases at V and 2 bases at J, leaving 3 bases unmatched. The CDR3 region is CASSFRRGQETQYF. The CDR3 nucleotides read TGTGCCAGCAGTTTTCGCAGGGGGCAAGAGACCCAGTACTTC.

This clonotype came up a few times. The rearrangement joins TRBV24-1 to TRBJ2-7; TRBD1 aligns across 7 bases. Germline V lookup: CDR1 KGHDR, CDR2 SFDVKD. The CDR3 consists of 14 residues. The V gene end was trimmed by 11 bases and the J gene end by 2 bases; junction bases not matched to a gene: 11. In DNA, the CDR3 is TGTGCCAGAAGAGACAGGGATATGACCTACGAGCAGTACTTC. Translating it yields CARRDRDMTYEQYF.

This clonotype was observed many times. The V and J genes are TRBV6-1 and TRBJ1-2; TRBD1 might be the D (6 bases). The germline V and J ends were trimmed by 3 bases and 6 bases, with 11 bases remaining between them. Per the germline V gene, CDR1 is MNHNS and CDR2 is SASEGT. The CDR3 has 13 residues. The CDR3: CASSDRGMDGYTF. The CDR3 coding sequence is TGTGCCAGCAGTGATAGGGGGATGGATGGCTACACCTTC.

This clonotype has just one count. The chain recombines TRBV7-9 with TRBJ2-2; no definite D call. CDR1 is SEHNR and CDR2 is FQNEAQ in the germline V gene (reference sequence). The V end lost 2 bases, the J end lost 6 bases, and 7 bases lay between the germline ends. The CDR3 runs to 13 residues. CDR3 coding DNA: TGTGCCAGCAGCTTAAATTTTGCCGGGGAGCTGTTTTTT. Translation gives CASSLNFAGELFF.

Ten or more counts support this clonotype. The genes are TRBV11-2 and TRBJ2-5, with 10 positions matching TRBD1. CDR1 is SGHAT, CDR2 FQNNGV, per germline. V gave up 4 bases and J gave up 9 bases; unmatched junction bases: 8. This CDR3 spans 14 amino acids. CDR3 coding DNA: TGTGCCAGCAGCTCCTCGACAGGGGGCGGTTCCCAGTACTTC. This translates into CASSSSTGGGSQYF.

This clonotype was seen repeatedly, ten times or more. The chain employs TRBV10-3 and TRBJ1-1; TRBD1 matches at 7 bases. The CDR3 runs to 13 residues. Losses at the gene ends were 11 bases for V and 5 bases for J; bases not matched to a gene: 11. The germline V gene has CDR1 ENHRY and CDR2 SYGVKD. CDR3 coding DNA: TGTGCCGGCTCCGACAGGGTAGAAACTGAAGCTTTCTTT. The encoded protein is CAGSDRVETEAFF.